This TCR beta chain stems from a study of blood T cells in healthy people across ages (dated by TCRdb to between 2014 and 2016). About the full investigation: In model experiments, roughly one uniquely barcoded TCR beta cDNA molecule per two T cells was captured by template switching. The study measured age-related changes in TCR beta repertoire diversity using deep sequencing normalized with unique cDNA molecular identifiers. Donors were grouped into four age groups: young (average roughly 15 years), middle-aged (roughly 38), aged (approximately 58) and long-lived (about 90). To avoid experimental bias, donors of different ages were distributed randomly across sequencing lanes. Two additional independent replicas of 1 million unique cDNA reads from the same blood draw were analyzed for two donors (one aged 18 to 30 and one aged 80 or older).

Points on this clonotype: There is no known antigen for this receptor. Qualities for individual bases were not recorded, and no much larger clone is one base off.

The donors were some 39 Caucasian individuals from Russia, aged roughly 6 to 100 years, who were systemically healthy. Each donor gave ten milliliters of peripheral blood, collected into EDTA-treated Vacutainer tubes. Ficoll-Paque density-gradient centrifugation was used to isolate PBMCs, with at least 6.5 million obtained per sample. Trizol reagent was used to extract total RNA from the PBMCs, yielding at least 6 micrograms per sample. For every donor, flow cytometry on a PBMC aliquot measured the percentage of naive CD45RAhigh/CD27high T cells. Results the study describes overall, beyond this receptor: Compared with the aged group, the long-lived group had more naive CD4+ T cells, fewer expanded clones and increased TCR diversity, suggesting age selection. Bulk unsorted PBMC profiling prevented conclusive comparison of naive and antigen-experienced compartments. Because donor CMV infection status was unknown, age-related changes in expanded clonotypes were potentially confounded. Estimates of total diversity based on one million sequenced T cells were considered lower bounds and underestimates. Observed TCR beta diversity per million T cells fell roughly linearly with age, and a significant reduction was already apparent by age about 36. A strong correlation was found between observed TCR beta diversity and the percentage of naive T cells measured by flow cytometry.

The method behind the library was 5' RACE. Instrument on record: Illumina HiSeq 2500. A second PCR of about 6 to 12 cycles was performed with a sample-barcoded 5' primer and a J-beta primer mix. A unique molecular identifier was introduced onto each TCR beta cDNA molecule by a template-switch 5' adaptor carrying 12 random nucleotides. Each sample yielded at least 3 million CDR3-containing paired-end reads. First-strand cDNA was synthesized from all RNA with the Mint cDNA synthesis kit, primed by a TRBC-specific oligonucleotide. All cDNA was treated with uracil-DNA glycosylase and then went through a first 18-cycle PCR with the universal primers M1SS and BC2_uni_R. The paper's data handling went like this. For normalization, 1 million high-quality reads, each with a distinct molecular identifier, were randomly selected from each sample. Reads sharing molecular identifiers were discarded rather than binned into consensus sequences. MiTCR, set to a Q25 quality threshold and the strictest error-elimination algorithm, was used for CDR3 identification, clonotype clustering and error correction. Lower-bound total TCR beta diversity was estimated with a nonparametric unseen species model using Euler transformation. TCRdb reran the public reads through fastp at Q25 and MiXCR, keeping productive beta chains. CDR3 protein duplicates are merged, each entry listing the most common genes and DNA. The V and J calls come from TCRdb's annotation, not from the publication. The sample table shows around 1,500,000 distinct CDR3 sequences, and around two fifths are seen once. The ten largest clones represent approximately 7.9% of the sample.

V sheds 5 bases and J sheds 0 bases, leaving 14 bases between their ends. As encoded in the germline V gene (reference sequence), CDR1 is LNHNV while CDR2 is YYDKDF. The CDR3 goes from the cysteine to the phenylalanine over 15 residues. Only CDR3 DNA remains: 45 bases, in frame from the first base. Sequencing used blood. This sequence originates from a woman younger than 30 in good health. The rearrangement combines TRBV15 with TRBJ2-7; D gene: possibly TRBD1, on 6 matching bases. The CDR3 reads CATSVGQRSSYEQYF. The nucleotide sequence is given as TGTGCCACCAGCGTCGGACAGAGAAGCTCCTACGAGCAGTACTTC.